This passage covers 11 T cell receptor beta chains from one sample sequenced in a study of blood T cell repertoires in COVID-19. The data were produced by immunoSEQ multiplex PCR, yet TCRdb's version contains in-frame clones alone and is incomplete. The sample has about 94,000 clones, roughly 80% seen once; the top ten hold 15% to 20%. Sequencing was done on a sample of peripheral blood. These receptors all stem from a human donor in a cohort sampled during active COVID-19.

In nucleotides, the CDR3 is TGTGCCAGCAGCTTGGCTTTGCGGGAGGGCCGTCGGGAGCAGTACTTC. The encoded protein is CASSLALREGRREQYF. The chain combines TRBV5-6 with TRBJ2-7; 9 bases line up with TRBD2. The CDR3 runs to 16 residues. The germline gives CDR1 SGHDT, CDR2 YYEEEE. With V trimmed by 0 bases and J by 7 bases, 11 bases remained unmatched. Combining the CDR3 with reference TRBV5-6 and TRBJ2-7 gives the whole variable domain DAGVTQSPTHLIKTRGQQVTLRCSPKSGHDTVSWYQQALGQGPQFIFQYYEEEERQRGNFPDRFSGHQFPNYSSELNVNALLLGDSALYLCASSLALREGRREQYFGPGTRLTVT.

V usage is TRBV6-5 and J usage is TRBJ2-7, with D possibly being TRBD1 (7 bases). This CDR3 has 14 residues. CDR1 is MNHEY, CDR2 SVGAGI, per germline. The germline V and J ends were trimmed by 8 bases and 2 bases, with 16 bases remaining between them. Here the CDR3 reads CASGLLQGAYEQYF. The CDR3 DNA follows: TGTGCCAGCGGACTACTTCAGGGGGCCTACGAGCAGTACTTC.

The rearrangement uses TRBV27 and TRBJ1-1, with TRBD1 as a possible D gene (5 bases). Trimming stripped 6 bases from V and 1 base from J, with 18 bases between. The V gene's germline CDR1 is MNHEY and CDR2 SMNVEV (reference sequence). CDR3 size: 16 residues. CDR3 sequence reads: CASSRGRAGGNTEAFF. As DNA, the CDR3 is TGTGCCAGCAGCCGGGGGAGGGCTGGGGGGAACACTGAAGCTTTCTTT.

The V gene is TRBV4-2, the J gene TRBJ2-7, with 9 bases that match TRBD1. V dropped 3 bases and J dropped 3; count of bases not matched to a gene: 3. Per the germline V gene, CDR1 is LGHNA and CDR2 is YNFKEQ. The CDR3 runs 14 residues. CDR3 nucleotides: TGTGCCAGCAGCCAGGGACAGGGAGACTACGAGCAGTACTTC. Its protein product is CASSQGQGDYEQYF.

Note on this clone: The junction does not match germline at one end; this may be a read error. V gene TRBV27 combines with J gene TRBJ2-7, with D maybe TRBD1 (7 bases). CDR3 length equals 12 residues. Germline CDR1 MNHEY, CDR2 SMNVEV (reference sequence). CDR3 loop: CASSFTQGEVHF. The CDR3 coding sequence is TGTGCCAGCAGTTTTACCCAGGGGGAGGTGCACTTC.

This sequence joins TRBV27 and TRBJ2-1; D is unclear. The CDR3 has 15 residues. Trimming pared 3 bases from V and 0 bases from J, leaving 9 bases between. The V gene's germline CDR1 is MNHEY and CDR2 SMNVEV (reference sequence). The CDR3 coding sequence is TGTGCCAGCAGTTTGCAACCGAGCTCCTACAATGAGCAGTTCTTC. Its translation is CASSLQPSSYNEQFF.

The V gene is TRBV11-2, the J gene TRBJ1-4; D unclear. Trimming removed 11 bases at V and 8 bases at J, with 18 bases between. The CDR3 sequence is 13 residues long. Germline V gene lookup returns CDR1 SGHAT and CDR2 FQNNGV. The CDR3 loop reads CAGSEALGEKLFF. In nucleotides, the CDR3 is TGTGCCGGATCGGAGGCTTTAGGGGAAAAACTGTTTTTT. Based on the CDR3 plus reference TRBV11-2 and TRBJ1-4, the full variable domain is EAGVAQSPRYKIIEKRQSVAFWCNPISGHATLYWYQQILGQGPKLLIQFQNNGVVDDSQLPKDRFSAERLKGVDSTLKIQPAKLEDSAVYLCAGSEALGEKLFFGSGTQLSVL.

The chain has TRBV19 and TRBJ1-5, with D possibly TRBD1 on 5 matching bases. The CDR3 is 15 amino acids. Germline V lookup: CDR1 LNHDA, CDR2 SQIVND (reference sequence). V was shortened by 7 bases and J by 1 base, with 14 bases between the two germline ends. CDR3: CASKDQGGSNQPQHF. Written as DNA, the CDR3 is TGTGCCAGTAAGGATCAGGGTGGGAGCAATCAGCCCCAGCATTTT.

This rearrangement joins TRBV19 to TRBJ2-1, with 13 bases that match TRBD2. Germline V gene sequence: CDR1 LNHDA, CDR2 SQIVND (reference sequence). This CDR3 has 16 amino acids. J gave up 7 bases and V 1 base, and 4 bases lay outside the gene matches. The CDR3 loop is CASSIARTSGSNEQFF. The DNA of the CDR3 is TGTGCCAGTAGTATAGCGAGGACTAGCGGGAGTAATGAGCAGTTCTTC.

The rearrangement uses TRBV7-3 and TRBJ2-7; D uncertain. Germline CDR1 is SGHTA and CDR2 is FQGTGA. V lost 4 bases and J 0 bases, leaving 7 bases between the germline ends. The CDR3 length is 13 residues. CDR3 region: CASSSSSSYEQYF. CDR3 nucleotide sequence: TGTGCCAGCAGCTCCTCGTCCTCCTACGAGCAGTACTTC.

The chain carries TRBV7-9 and TRBJ1-4, with D hard to call. The V and J ends lost 4 bases and 0 bases respectively, with 9 bases between them. The CDR3 covers 15 residues. Looked up from germline, CDR1 is SEHNR and CDR2 is FQNEAQ (reference sequence). The CDR3 reads CASSSRSATNEKLFF. CDR3 DNA sequence: TGTGCCAGCAGCTCCCGGTCGGCAACTAATGAAAAACTGTTTTTT. The whole variable domain, remainder taken from reference TRBV7-9 and TRBJ1-4, is DTGVSQNPRHKITKRGQNVTFRCDPISEHNRLYWYRQTLGQGPEFLTYFQNEAQLEKSRLLSDRFSAERPKGSFSTLEIQRTEQGDSAMYLCASSSRSATNEKLFFGSGTQLSVL.